Listed below are T cell receptor beta chains from one sample, sequenced in a study of Ad26.COV2.S vaccination and SARS-CoV-2 variants. Sequenced by immunoSEQ multiplex PCR; TCRdb stores in-frame clones only, minus some. The sample lists about 400,000 clones; roughly 90% were seen once. The source was peripheral blood, collected in a trial of Ad26.COV2.S vaccine versus placebo. These TCRs come from a person between 18 and 59 years old who received the Ad26.COV2.S COVID-19 vaccine or a placebo. CDR3s include the opening cysteine and the closing phenylalanine or tryptophan.

>TRBJ2-1|TRBV7-6
CASSSGLAGGGGEQFF
>TRBJ1-5|TRBV24-1
CATSDLGQNQPQHF
>TRBJ2-5|TRBV11-2
CASSPMEGAQETQYF
>TRBJ2-1|TRBV24-1
CATSDPGSYNEQFF
>TRBJ2-7|TRBV5-1
CASSLASGSRREQYF
>TRBJ1-5|TRBV7-8
CASSAGTGILPQHF
>TRBJ2-7|TRBV10-1
CASWNGGAYEQYF
>TRBJ1-3|TRBV10-3
CAISPDSSGNTIYF
>TRBJ1-2|TRBV7-2
CASSGRTGTTDGYTF
>TRBJ2-5|TRBV6-6
CASRGQGLLETQYF
>TRBJ1-1|TRBV25-1
CASGPGGLNTEAFF
>TRBJ2-1|TRBV9
CASSTRGTSGSSYNEQFF
>TRBJ1-1|TRBV7-3
CASSPRPDRGGGEAFF
>TRBJ2-7|TRBV11-2
CASSLVRLGNEQYF
>TRBJ1-1|TRBV7-8
CASSLRGWGTEAFF
>TRBJ2-1|TRBV5-4
CASSPLGAATYNEQFF
>TRBJ2-3|TRBV25-1
CASSEPGAGGTDTQYF
>TRBJ2-4|TRBV7-2
CASSFGGSGGNIQYF
>TRBJ1-4|TRBV7-9
CASSLEDEKLFF
>TRBJ1-2|TRBV11-2
CASSKGQDYGYTF
>TRBJ2-2|TRBV5-1
CASSRDRANTGELFF
>TRBJ2-1|TRBV7-6
CASSLRGLARSSSSYNEQFF
>TRBJ2-1|TRBV7-9
CASSLDGGLESGQFF
>TRBJ1-6|TRBV7-8
CASSSWTGRGDSPLHF
>TRBJ1-5|TRBV2
CASSLPGGQPQHF
>TRBJ1-6|TRBV4-3
CASSRTYSPLHF
>TRBJ2-1|TRBV5-1
CASSFQRDSSRSYNEQFF
>TRBJ2-3|TRBV5-1
CASSLGWTPTSTDTQYF
>TRBJ2-1|TRBV4-2
CASSHNIGGRANEQFF
>TRBJ2-3|TRBV2
CASIRAGDTQYF
>TRBJ2-1|TRBV6-5
CASSYTRRDEQFF
>TRBJ2-1|TRBV7-8
CASSFPGLPGGQFF
>TRBJ2-5|TRBV4-1
CASSQPGTGKTQYF